This entry lists 5 T cell receptor beta chains sequenced from one sample in a study of blood T cells in healthy people across ages. A second 7 to 11 cycle PCR used barcoded and J-beta primers. Each CDR3 protein gets one entry after TCRdb re-called the 5' RACE reads with MiXCR. Seen here are approximately 760,000 distinct CDR3 sequences, 20% to 30% observed once, and the top ten hold more than 7.5%. This sample was also put to use in a study of T cells of mothers and their children.

The specimen sequenced was blood. The source is a boy aged 5 to 17 in good health.

The rearrangement uses TRBV20-1 and TRBJ2-5, with D hard to call. CDR1 and CDR2 from the germline V gene are DFQATT and SNEGSKA (reference sequence). V was clipped by 3 bases and J by 1 base, with 3 bases between them. The CDR3 sequence is 11 residues long. CDR3 loop: CSASIQETQYF. The CDR3 bases are TGCAGTGCTAGTATCCAAGAGACCCAGTACTTC.

J is TRBJ1-5 and V is TRBV5-1, with D perhaps TRBD1 (6 bases). V lost 0 bases and J 2 bases, leaving 12 bases between the germline ends. CDR3 length equals 16 residues. Germline CDR1 is SGHRS and CDR2 is YFSETQ. Here the CDR3 DNA reads TGCGCCAGCAGCTTGGGACAGTCAGGGGGCAATCAGCCCCAGCATTTT. This gives the protein CASSLGQSGGNQPQHF.

This clonotype was found a few times. V gene TRBV29-1 combines with J gene TRBJ2-1; D possibly corresponds to TRBD1 (6 bases). Germline CDR1 is SQVTM and CDR2 is ANQGSEA. CDR3 size: 13 residues. V lost 7 bases and J 5 bases, leaving 15 bases between the germline ends. The CDR3 DNA sequence: TGCAGCGCTGAGGGGCCAGGGGACAATGAGCAGTTCTTC. This translates into CSAEGPGDNEQFF.

V is TRBV7-9 and J is TRBJ2-1; the D is unclear. Germline loops: CDR1 SEHNR, CDR2 FQNEAQ (reference sequence). The CDR3 spans 13 residues. Deletions cut 1 base from V and 6 bases from J, with 7 bases between. CDR3 sequence reads: CASSLERPNEQFF. The CDR3 region has the DNA TGTGCCAGCAGCTTAGAGAGGCCCAATGAGCAGTTCTTC.

This clonotype was seen a few times. The rearrangement joins TRBV29-1 to TRBJ2-2; D remains ambiguous. In germline, CDR1 is SQVTM, CDR2 ANQGSEA. V lost 6 bases and J 6 bases, leaving 14 bases between the germline ends. The CDR3 sequence is 13 residues long. Written as DNA, the CDR3 is TGCAGCGTCCCTGTGGGTGGGGCCGGGGAGCTGTTTTTT. It specifies CSVPVGGAGELFF.